The present T cell receptor (beta chain) was sequenced within a study of blood T cells in healthy people across ages (dated by TCRdb to the mid-2010s). Turning to the overall study: In model experiments, roughly one uniquely barcoded TCR beta cDNA molecule per two T cells was captured by template switching. Age-related changes in TCR beta repertoire diversity were measured in the study by deep sequencing normalized with unique cDNA molecular identifiers. The donors were divided into four age groups: young (average around 16 years), middle-aged (almost 40), aged (about 61) and long-lived (about 84). To avoid experimental bias, donors of different ages were randomly spread across the sequencing lanes. Two additional independent replicas of 1 million unique cDNA reads from the same blood draw were analyzed for two donors (one aged 18 to 30 and one aged 80 or older). The paper as a whole reports these results and caveats: Estimates of total diversity based on one million sequenced T cells were regarded as lower bounds and as underestimates. Observed TCR beta diversity per million T cells fell roughly linearly with age, and a significant reduction was already apparent by age about 43. There was a strong correlation between observed TCR beta diversity and the percentage of naive T cells measured by flow cytometry. Because the CMV infection status of the donors was unknown, age-related changes in expanded clonotypes may potentially have been confounded. Compared with the aged group, more naive CD4+ T cells, fewer expanded clones and increased TCR diversity were shown by the long-lived group, suggesting age selection. Conclusive comparison of naive and antigen-experienced compartments was prevented by the profiling of bulk unsorted PBMCs.

Preparation of the library involved 5' RACE. The sample was run on an Illumina HiSeq 2500. A second 7 to 11 cycle PCR used a sample-barcoded 5' primer and a J-beta primer mix. A unique molecular identifier was introduced onto each TCR beta cDNA molecule by a template-switch 5' adaptor carrying 12 random nucleotides. At least 2.5 million CDR3-containing paired-end reads were obtained from each sample. First-strand cDNA was synthesized from all RNA with the Mint cDNA synthesis kit, primed by a TRBC-specific oligonucleotide. Following uracil-DNA glycosylase treatment, a first 18-cycle PCR with universal primers M1SS and BC2_uni_R was performed on all cDNA. The original pipeline was this. Normalization of each sample was performed by random selection of 1 million high-quality reads, each carrying a distinct molecular identifier. Instead of being binned into consensus sequences, reads that shared molecular identifiers were thrown out. MiTCR, set to a Q25 quality threshold and the strictest error-elimination algorithm, was used for CDR3 identification, clonotype clustering and error correction. A nonparametric unseen species model using Euler transformation provided a lower-bound estimate of total TCR beta diversity. TCRdb's own reprocessing of the public reads used fastp at Q25 and MiXCR and kept productive beta chains. Rows with one shared CDR3 protein collapse into an entry with the most common genes and DNA. The V and J calls and clone size come from TCRdb's table, not from the authors' own analysis. Here the sample has around 1,500,000 distinct CDR3 sequences; around two fifths occur a single time. Together, the top ten hold 6.5% to 10% of the sample.

V is reduced by 0 bases and J by 1 base, leaving a spacing of 8 bases between them. From a lookup of the germline V gene (reference sequence), CDR1 and CDR2 are LNHNV and YYDKDF. The CDR3 spans 15 residues, from the cysteine through the phenylalanine. CDR3 DNA is the only sequence kept; it has 45 bases, read in frame from the first base. Systemically healthy Caucasian individuals from Russia, roughly 40 in total and aged roughly 6 to 100 years, were included as donors. Approximately 9.3 milliliters of peripheral blood were collected from each donor into EDTA-treated Vacutainer tubes. PBMCs were isolated by Ficoll-Paque density-gradient centrifugation, with at least 6 million obtained per sample. Trizol reagent was used to extract total RNA from the PBMCs, yielding at least 6 micrograms per sample. Naive CD45RAhigh/CD27high T cell percentages were measured by flow cytometry on a PBMC aliquot from every donor.

With respect to this clonotype: What this receptor recognizes is not known. One base away there is no much larger clone; base qualities are not given.

This clonotype was sampled from a young woman in good health. Input material: blood. The chain couples TRBV15 to TRBJ2-3; TRBD1 is possibly the D segment (5 matching bases). The nucleotide sequence is given as TGTGCCACCAGCAGAGATATAGGGGGCACAGATACGCAGTATTTT. It encodes CATSRDIGGTDTQYF.